The clone carrying this T cell receptor beta chain has a handful of counts. Assembly of TCR beta libraries relied on iRepertoire HTBI primers together with Arm-PCR of CDR3 regions. MiXCR was run by TCRdb on the multiplex PCR reads, yielding one entry per CDR3 protein. The data show hundreds of thousands of distinct CDR3 sequences, 15% to 20% seen once. The record originates from a study of regulatory T cells in long-lasting Graves disease. The time point here: newly diagnosed GD, antithyroid drugs for less than 3 months. PBMCs were the source of the RNA used for TCR sequencing. The same specimen was also included in a second study, on T cells in Graves' hyperthyroidism and ophthalmopathy.

Sequencing used peripheral blood mononuclear cells (PBMCs), obtained at new diagnosis, from a patient treated with antithyroid drugs. The TCR sequence derives from a man aged 18-30 years with Graves disease.

The CDR3 DNA reads TGTGCCAGCAGGGCCGGGACAGCCAATTCACCCCTCCACTTT. It codes for CASRAGTANSPLHF. The V gene is TRBV2, the J gene TRBJ1-6, with TRBD1 matching over 7 bases. The CDR3 extends over 14 amino acids. The J segment lost 7 bases and the V segment lost 6 bases, leaving 6 bases of the junction unmatched. Germline CDR1 is SNHLY and CDR2 is FYNNEI.